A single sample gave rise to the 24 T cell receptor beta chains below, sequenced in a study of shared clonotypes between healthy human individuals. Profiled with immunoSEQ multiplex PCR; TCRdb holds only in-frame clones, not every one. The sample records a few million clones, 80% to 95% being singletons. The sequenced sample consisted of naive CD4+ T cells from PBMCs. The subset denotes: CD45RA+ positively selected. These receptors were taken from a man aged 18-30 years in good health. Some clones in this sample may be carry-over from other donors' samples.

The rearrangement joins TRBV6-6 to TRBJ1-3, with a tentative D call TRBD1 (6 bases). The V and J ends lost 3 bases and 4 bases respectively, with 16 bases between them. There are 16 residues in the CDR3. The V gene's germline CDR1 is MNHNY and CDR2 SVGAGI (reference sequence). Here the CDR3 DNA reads TGTGCCAGCAGTTATAATGCACAGGGATCGGGAAACACCATATATTTT. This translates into CASSYNAQGSGNTIYF.

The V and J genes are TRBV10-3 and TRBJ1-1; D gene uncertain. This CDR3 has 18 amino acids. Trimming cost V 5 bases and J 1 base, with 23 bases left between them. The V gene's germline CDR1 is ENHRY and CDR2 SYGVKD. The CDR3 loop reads CAISIYRRGINGNTEAFF. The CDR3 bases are TGTGCCATCAGTATATACCGCCGTGGGATTAATGGGAACACTGAAGCTTTCTTT.

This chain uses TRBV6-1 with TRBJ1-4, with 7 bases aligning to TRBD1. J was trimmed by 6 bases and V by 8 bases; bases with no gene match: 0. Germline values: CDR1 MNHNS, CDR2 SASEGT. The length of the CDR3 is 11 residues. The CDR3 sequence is CASGTDEKLFF. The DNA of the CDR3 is TGTGCCAGCGGGACAGATGAAAAACTGTTTTTT.

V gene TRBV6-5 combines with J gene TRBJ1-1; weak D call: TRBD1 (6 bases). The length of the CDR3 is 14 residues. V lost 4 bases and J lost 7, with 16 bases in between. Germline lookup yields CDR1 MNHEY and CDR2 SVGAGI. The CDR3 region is CASSSLNRGGEAFF. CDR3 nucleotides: TGTGCCAGCAGTTCTTTAAACCGAGGGGGTGAAGCTTTCTTT.

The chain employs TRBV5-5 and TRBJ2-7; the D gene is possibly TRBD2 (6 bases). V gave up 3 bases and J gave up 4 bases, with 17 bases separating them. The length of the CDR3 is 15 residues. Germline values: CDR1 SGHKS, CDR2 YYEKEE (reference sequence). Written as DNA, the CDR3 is TGTGCCAGCAGCTGGGCCGTGGCTAGCGCGTACGAGCAGTACTTC. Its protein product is CASSWAVASAYEQYF. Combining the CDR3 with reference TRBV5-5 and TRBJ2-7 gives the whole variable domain DAGVTQSPTHLIKTRGQQVTLRCSPISGHKSVSWYQQVLGQGPQFIFQYYEKEERGRGNFPDRFSARQFPNYSSELNVNALLLGDSALYLCASSWAVASAYEQYFGPGTRLTVT.

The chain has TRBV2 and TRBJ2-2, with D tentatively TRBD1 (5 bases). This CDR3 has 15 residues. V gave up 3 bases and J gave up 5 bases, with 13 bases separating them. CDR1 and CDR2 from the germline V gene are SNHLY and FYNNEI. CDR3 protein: CASSDDSLGTGELFF. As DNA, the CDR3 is TGTGCCAGCAGTGACGACAGTCTTGGAACCGGGGAGCTGTTTTTT.

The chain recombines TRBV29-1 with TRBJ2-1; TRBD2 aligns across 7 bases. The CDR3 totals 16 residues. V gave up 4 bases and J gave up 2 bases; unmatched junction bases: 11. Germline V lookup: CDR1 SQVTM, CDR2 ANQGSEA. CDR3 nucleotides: TGCAGCGTTGTCATAGTGGCTAGCGGAACCTACAATGAGCAGTTCTTC. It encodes CSVVIVASGTYNEQFF.

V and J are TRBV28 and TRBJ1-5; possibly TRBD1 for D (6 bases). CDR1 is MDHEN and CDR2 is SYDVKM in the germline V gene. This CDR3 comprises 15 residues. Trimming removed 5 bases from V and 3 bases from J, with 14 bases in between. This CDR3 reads CASSVGGRNNQPQHF. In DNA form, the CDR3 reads TGTGCCAGCAGTGTGGGGGGCAGGAACAATCAGCCCCAGCATTTT.

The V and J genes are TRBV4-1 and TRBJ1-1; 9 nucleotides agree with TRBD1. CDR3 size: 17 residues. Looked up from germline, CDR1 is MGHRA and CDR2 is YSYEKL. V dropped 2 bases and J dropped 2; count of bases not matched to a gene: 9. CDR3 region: CASSQNRGRGPNTEAFF. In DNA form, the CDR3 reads TGCGCCAGCAGCCAAAACAGGGGGCGCGGTCCAAACACTGAAGCTTTCTTT.

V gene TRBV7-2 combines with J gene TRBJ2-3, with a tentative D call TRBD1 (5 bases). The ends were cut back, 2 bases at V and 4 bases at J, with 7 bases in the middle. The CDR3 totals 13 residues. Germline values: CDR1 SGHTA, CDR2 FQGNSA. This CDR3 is CASSLQGSDTQYF. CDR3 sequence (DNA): TGTGCCAGCAGCTTACAGGGATCAGATACGCAGTATTTT. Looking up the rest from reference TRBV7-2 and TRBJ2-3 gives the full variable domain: GAGVSQSPSNKVTEKGKDVELRCDPISGHTALYWYRQSLGQGLEFLIYFQGNSAPDKSGLPSDRFSAERTGGSVSTLTIQRTQQEDSAVYLCASSLQGSDTQYFGPGTRLTVL.

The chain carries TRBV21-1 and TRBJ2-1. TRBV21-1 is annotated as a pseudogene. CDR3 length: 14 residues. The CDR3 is CASSNPWDPNEQFF. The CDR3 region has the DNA TGTGCCAGCAGCAACCCCTGGGACCCCAATGAGCAGTTCTTC.

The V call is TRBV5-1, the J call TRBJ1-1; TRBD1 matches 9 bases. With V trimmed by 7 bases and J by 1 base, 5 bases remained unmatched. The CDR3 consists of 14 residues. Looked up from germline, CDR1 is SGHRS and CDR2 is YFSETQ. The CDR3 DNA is TGCGCCAGCCAAGCACAGGGGGCGAACACTGAAGCTTTCTTT. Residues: CASQAQGANTEAFF. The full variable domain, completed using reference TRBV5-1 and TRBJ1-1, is KAGVTQTPRYLIKTRGQQVTLSCSPISGHRSVSWYQQTPGQGLQFLFEYFSETQRNKGNFPGRFSGRQFSNSRSEMNVSTLELGDSALYLCASQAQGANTEAFFGQGTRLTVV.

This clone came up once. CDR3 in DNA: TGCAGCGGCGGGGACACAAACTACGAGCAGTACTTC. It encodes CSGGDTNYEQYF. V usage is TRBV29-1 and J usage is TRBJ2-7; either TRBD1 or TRBD2 may fit D (6 bases each). The CDR3 spans 12 residues. Between the trimmed V and J ends, which lost 7 bases and 3 bases, there was a span of 13 bases. Germline values: CDR1 SQVTM, CDR2 ANQGSEA.

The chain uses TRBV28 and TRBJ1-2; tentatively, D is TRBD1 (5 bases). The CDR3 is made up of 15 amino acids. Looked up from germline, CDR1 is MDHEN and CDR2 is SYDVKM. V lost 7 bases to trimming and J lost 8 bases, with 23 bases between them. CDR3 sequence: CASTGAGKGHGGYTF. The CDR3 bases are TGTGCCAGCACCGGGGCAGGGAAAGGTCACGGGGGCTACACCTTC.

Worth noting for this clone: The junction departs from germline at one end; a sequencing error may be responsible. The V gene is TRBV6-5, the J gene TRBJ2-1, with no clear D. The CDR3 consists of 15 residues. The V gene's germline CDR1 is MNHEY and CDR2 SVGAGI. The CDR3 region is CASSYRATPNNELFF. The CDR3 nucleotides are TGTGCCAGCAGTTACAGGGCTACCCCCAACAATGAGCTGTTCTTC.

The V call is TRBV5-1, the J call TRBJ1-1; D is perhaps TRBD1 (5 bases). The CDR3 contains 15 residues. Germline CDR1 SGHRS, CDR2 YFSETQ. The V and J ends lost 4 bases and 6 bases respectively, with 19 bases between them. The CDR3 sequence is CASSPPGPPKAEAFF. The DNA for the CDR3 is TGCGCCAGCAGCCCTCCGGGACCCCCTAAGGCTGAAGCTTTCTTT.

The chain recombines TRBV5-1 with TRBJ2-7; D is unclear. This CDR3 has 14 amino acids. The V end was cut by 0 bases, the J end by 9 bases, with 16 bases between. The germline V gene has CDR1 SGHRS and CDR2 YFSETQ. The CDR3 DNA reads TGCGCCAGCAGCTTGGACCAGGTGCCCCCCAGGCAGTACTTC. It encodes CASSLDQVPPRQYF.

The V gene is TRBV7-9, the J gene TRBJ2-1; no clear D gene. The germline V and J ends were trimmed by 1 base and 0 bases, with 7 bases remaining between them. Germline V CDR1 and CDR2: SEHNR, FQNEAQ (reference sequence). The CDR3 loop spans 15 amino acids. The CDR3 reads CASSLVTTSYNEQFF. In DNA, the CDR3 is TGTGCCAGCAGCTTAGTAACAACCTCCTACAATGAGCAGTTCTTC.

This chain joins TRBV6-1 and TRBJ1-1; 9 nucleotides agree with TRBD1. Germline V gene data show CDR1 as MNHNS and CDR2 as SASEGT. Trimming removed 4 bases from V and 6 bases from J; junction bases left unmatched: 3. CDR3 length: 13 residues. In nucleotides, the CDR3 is TGTGCCAGCAGTGGACAGGGGGTCCCTGAAGCTTTCTTT. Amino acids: CASSGQGVPEAFF.

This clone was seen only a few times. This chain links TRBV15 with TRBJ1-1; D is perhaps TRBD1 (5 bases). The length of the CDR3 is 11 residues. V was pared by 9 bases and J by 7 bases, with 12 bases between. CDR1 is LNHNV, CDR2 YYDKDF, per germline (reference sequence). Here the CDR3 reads CATGTLVEAFF. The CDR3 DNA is TGTGCCACTGGGACGCTAGTTGAAGCTTTCTTT.

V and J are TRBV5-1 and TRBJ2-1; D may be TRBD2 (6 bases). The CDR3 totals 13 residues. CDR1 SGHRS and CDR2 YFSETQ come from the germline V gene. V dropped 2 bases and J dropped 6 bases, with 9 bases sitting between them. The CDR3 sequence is CASSLRRGNEQFF. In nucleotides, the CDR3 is TGCGCCAGCAGCTTACGGAGGGGCAATGAGCAGTTCTTC. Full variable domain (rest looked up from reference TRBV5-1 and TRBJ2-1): KAGVTQTPRYLIKTRGQQVTLSCSPISGHRSVSWYQQTPGQGLQFLFEYFSETQRNKGNFPGRFSGRQFSNSRSEMNVSTLELGDSALYLCASSLRRGNEQFFGPGTRLTVL.

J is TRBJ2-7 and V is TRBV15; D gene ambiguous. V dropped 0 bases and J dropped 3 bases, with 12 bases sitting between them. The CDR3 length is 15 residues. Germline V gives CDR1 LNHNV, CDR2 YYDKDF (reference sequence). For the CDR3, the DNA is TGTGCCACCAGCAGAGATGCGAGACTTATCTACGAGCAGTACTTC. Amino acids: CATSRDARLIYEQYF.

This chain's CDR3 is CASRWDNEKLFF. The CDR3 region has the DNA TGTGCCAGCCGCTGGGACAATGAAAAACTGTTTTTT. This chain joins TRBV2 and TRBJ1-4, with D maybe TRBD1 (5 bases). The CDR3 is made up of 12 amino acids. Per germline, CDR1 SNHLY and CDR2 FYNNEI. V was clipped by 8 bases and J by 5 bases, with 9 bases between them.

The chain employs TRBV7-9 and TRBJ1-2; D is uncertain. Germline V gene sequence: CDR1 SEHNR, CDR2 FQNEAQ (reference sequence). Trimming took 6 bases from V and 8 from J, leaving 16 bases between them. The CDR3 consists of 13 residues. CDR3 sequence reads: CASSNNPQQGYTF. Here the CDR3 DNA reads TGTGCCAGCAGTAATAACCCGCAGCAAGGCTACACCTTC.